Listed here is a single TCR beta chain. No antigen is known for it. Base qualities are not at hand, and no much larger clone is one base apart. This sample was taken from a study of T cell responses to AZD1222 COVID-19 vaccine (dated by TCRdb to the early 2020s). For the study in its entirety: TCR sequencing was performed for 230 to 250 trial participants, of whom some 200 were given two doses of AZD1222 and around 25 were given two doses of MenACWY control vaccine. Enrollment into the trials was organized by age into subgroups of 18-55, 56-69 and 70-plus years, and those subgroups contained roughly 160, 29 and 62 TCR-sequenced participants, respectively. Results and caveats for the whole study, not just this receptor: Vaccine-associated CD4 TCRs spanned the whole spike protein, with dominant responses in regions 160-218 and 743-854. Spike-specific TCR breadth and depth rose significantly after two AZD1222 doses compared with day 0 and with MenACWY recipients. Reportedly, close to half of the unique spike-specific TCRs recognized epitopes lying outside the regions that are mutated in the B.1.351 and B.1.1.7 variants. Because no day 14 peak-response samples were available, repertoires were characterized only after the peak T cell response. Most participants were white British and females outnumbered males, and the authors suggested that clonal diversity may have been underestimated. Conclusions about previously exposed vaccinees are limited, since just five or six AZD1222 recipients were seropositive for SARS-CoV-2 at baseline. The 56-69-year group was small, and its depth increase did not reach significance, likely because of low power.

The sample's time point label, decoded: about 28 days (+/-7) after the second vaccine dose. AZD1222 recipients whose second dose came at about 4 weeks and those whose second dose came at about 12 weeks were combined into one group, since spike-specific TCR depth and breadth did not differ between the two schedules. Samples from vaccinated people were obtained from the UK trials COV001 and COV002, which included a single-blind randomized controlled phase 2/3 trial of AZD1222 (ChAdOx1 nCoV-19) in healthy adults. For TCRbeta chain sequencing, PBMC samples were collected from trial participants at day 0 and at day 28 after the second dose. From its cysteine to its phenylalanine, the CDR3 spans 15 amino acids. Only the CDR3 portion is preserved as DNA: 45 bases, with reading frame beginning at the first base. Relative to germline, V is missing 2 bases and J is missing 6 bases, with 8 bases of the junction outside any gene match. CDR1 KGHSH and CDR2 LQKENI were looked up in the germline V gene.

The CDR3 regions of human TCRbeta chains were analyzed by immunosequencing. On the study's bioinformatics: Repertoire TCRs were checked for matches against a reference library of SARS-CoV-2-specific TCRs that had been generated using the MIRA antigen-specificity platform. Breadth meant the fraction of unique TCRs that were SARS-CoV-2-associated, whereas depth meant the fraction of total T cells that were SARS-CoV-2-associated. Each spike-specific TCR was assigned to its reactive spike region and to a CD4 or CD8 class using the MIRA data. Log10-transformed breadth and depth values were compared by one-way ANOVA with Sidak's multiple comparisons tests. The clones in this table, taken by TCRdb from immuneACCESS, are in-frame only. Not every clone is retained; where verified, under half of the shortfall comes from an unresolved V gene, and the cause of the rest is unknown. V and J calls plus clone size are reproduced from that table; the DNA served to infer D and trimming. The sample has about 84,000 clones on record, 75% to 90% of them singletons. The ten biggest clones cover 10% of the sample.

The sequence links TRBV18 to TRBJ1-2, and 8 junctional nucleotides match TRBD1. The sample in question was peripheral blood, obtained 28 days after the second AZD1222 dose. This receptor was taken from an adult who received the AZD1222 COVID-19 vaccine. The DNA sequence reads TGTGCCAGCTCACCATCCACGGACAGGGTGAATGGCTACACCTTC. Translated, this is CASSPSTDRVNGYTF.